This TCR beta chain was captured by sequencing in a study of T cells in localized non-small cell lung cancer. Sequencing was performed with immunoSEQ multiplex PCR; in TCRdb, only in-frame clones are kept and a portion is missing. The data show 50,000 to 65,000 clones, about four fifths seen once. Losses at the gene ends were 4 bases for V and 3 bases for J; bases not matched to a gene: 4. From germline, CDR1 is SGHKS and CDR2 YYEKEE (reference sequence). The CDR3 has 14 residues. As regards this clone: Its antigen is not known.

Study-wide results and caveats: Adjacent lung held a median roughly 60 of the top 100 tumor clones.

The chain combines TRBV5-5 with TRBJ2-1; 7 nucleotides line up with TRBD1. The source is a man aged 35 to 69 with stage II lung adenocarcinoma. The input for sequencing was PBMCs, taken before any cancer treatment. CDR3 bases: TGTGCCAGCAGCCACCGGGACAGCTACAATGAGCAGTTCTTC. Translation gives CASSHRDSYNEQFF.